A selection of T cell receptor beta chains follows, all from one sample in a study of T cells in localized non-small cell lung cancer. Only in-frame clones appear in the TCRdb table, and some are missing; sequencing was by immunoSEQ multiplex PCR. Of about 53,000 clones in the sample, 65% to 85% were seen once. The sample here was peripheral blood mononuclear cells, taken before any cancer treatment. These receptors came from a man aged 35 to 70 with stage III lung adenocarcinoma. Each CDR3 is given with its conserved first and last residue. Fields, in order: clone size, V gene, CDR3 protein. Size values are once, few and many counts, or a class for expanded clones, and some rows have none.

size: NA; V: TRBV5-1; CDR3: CASSTTGSNEQFF
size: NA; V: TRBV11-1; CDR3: CASSLGEYEREYEQYF
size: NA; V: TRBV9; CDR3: CASSVAPGQGDPSNQPQHF
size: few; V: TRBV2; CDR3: CASSHRDDYGYTF
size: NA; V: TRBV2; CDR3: CARGQGITEAFF
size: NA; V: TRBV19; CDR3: CASTPGGARWDTEAFF
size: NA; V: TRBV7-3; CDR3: CASSLKPQGAAGNEQFF
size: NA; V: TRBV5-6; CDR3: CASSSYNQPQHF
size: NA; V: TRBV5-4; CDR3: CASSWRQGANTGELFF
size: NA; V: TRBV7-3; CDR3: CASSASVEGTQYF